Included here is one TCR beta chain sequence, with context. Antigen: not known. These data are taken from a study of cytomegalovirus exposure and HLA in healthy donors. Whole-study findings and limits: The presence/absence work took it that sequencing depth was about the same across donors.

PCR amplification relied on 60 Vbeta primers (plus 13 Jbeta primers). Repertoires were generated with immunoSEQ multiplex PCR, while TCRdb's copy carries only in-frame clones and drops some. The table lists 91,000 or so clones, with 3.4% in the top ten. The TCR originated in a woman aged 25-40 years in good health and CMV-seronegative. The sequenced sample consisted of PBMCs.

In nucleotides, the CDR3 is TGTGCCATCAGTGAGGTCGAGCGGAACTACGAGCAGTACTTC. Protein sequence: CAISEVERNYEQYF. V gene TRBV10-3 combines with J gene TRBJ2-7, with a weak D call TRBD2 (5 bases). The CDR3 covers 14 residues. Trimming removed 2 bases at V and 3 bases at J, with 11 bases between. Germline CDR1 reads ENHRY; CDR2 reads SYGVKD.